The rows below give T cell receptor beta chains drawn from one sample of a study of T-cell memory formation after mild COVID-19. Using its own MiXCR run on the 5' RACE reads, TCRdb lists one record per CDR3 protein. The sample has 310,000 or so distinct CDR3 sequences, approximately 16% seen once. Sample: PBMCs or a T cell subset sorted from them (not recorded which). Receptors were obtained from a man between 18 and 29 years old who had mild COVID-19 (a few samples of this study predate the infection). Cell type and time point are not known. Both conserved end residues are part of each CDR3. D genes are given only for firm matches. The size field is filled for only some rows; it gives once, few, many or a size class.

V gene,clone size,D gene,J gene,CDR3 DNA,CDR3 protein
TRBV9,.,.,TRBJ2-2,TGTGCCAGCAGCGTAGCTCGGACCTTAGGAGACGGGGAGCTGTTTTTT,CASSVARTLGDGELFF
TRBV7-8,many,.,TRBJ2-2,TGTGCCAGCAGCTTTCCTGTTACGAACACCGGGGAGCTGTTTTTT,CASSFPVTNTGELFF
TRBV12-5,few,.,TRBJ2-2,TGTGCTAGTGGTCTATTCTGGGATGCCGGGGAGCTGTTTTTT,CASGLFWDAGELFF
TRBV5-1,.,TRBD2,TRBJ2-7,TGCGCCAGCAGCTTGGAGTGGGGGACTAGCGACCACGAGCAGTACTTC,CASSLEWGTSDHEQYF
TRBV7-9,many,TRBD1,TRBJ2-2,TGTGCCAGCAGCGTCGGTCGATCCGGGGCCCGGGACAGGGTTTCCGGGGAGCTGTTTTTT,CASSVGRSGARDRVSGELFF
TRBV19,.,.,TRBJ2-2,TGTGCCAGTAGTACTGGAAGCTTGAACACCGGGGAGCTGTTTTTT,CASSTGSLNTGELFF
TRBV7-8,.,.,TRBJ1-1,TGTGCCAGCAGCGACGGGGGGGCAGTCACTGAAGCTTTCTTT,CASSDGGAVTEAFF
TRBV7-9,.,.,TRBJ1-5,TGTGCCAGCAGCTGGACAGCAGATCAGCCCCAGCATTTT,CASSWTADQPQHF
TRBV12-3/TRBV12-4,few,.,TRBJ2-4,TGTGCCAGCAGTTCGCAGGGATGGGGTCAAAACATTCAGTACTTC,CASSSQGWGQNIQYF
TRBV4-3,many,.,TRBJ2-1,TGCGCCAGCAGCCAAGATCTGGGTGTTGCAGGACGAGGGAACAATGAGCAGTTCTTC,CASSQDLGVAGRGNNEQFF
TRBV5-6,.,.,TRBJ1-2,TGTGCCAGCAGCTTGGGGGGGACCACGCAAGACTATGGCTACACCTTC,CASSLGGTTQDYGYTF
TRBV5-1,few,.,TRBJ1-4,TGCGCCAGCAGCTTGAGGACTCAGGACGAAAAACTGTTTTTT,CASSLRTQDEKLFF
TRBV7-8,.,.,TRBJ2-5,TGTGCCAGCAGCTGGGCGGGGAGACAAGAGACCCAGTACTTC,CASSWAGRQETQYF
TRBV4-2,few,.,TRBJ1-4,TGTGCCAGCAGCCAAGGGCAGGGGCGCGAAAAACTGTTTTTT,CASSQGQGREKLFF
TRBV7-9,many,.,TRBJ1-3,TGTGCCAGCAGCCTTGACTCGGGAGGAAACACCATATATTTT,CASSLDSGGNTIYF
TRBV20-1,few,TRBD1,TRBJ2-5,TGCAGTGCATTAGACAGGGGGCGAGAGACCCAGTACTTC,CSALDRGRETQYF
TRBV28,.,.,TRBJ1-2,TGTGCCAGCACTTTAGGAGGTGGCTACACCTTC,CASTLGGGYTF
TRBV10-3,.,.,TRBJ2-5,TGTGCCATCCGGGCTAGAGCCCAAGAGACCCAGTACTTC,CAIRARAQETQYF
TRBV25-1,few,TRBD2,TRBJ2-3,TGTGCCAGCAGTGAATTGCGGGGACTAGCCCCAGATACGCAGTATTTT,CASSELRGLAPDTQYF
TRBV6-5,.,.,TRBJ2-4,TGTGCCAGCAGCTACACACAGGGAAACCCTCAGTACTTC,CASSYTQGNPQYF
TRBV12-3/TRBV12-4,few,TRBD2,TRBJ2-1,TGTGCCAGCAGGCCGAGGGACCCGACTAGCCCGGGGGATGAGCAGTTCTTC,CASRPRDPTSPGDEQFF
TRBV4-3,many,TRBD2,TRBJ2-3,TGCGCCAGCAGCCAAGAACCGCAGCGGGGGGGCCCTAGTGGCACAGATACGCAGTATTTT,CASSQEPQRGGPSGTDTQYF
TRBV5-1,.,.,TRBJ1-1,TGCGCCAGCAGCGAGAGTACCGACACTGAAGCTTTCTTT,CASSESTDTEAFF
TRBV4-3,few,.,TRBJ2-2,TGCGCCAGCAGCCAAGATCAGGGGACCGGGGAGCTGTTTTTT,CASSQDQGTGELFF
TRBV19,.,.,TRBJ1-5,TGTGCCAGTAGTATAGGGGAATATCAGCCCCAGCATTTT,CASSIGEYQPQHF
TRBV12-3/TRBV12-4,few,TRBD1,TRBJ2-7,TGTGCCAGCAGGCCAAGGGACAGCTCCTACGAGCAGTACTTC,CASRPRDSSYEQYF
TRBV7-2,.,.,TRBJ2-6,TGTGCCAGCAGCTTCCGTCGCGGAGGATTCCCCTCTGGGGCCAACGTCCTGACTTTC,CASSFRRGGFPSGANVLTF
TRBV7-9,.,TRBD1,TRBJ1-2,TGTGCCAGCAGCTCCCAGGGGGTTGATGGCTACACCTTC,CASSSQGVDGYTF
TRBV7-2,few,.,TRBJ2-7,TGTGCCAGCAGCTCCGGACGGACCTACGAGCAGTACTTC,CASSSGRTYEQYF
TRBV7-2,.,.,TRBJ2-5,TGTGCCAGCAGCTTAGATAGGCAGTTCGGAGAGACCCAGTACTTC,CASSLDRQFGETQYF
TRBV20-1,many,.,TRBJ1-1,TGCAGTGCTAGGACAGGTAACACTGAAGCTTTCTTT,CSARTGNTEAFF
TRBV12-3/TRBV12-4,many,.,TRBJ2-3,TGTGCCAGCAGTTTCGAAGCTCTTCTACCGACTAGCACAGATACGCAGTATTTT,CASSFEALLPTSTDTQYF
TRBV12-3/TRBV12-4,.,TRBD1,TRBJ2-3,TGTGCCAGCAGCGGCAGGGGGACACGCACAGATACGCAGTATTTT,CASSGRGTRTDTQYF
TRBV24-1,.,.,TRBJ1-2,TGTGCCACCAGTGATTTAGCGGCGGGCAGCTATGGCTACACCTTC,CATSDLAAGSYGYTF
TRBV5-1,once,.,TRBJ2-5,TGCGCCAGCACCAAAGGGGGTCGAGAGACCCAGTACTTC,CASTKGGRETQYF
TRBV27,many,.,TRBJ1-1,TGTGCCAGCAGTTACCTGGGGAACACTGAAGCTTTCTTT,CASSYLGNTEAFF
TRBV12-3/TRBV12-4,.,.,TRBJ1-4,TGTGCCAGCAGTTCCCACTCTTCTAATGAAAAACTGTTTTTT,CASSSHSSNEKLFF
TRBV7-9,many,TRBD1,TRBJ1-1,TGTGCCAGCAGCTTAGTCGGACAGGGGGGAATAAACACTGAAGCTTTCTTT,CASSLVGQGGINTEAFF
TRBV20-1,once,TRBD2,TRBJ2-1,TGCAGTGCTAGCTGCGGGGGGAGACGTGAGCAGTTCTTC,CSASCGGRREQFF
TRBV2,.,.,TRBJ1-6,TGTGCCAGCAGCGTATTGGGGGCCTCACCCCTCCACTTT,CASSVLGASPLHF
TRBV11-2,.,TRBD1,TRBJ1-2,TGTGCCAGCAGCAACAGGGGGCTTCACTATGGCTACACCTTC,CASSNRGLHYGYTF
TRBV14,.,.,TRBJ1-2,TGTGCCAGCAGCCAACGGGGACACCTTAGGAACTATGGCGGCTACACCTTC,CASSQRGHLRNYGGYTF
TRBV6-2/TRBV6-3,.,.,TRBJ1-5,TGTGCCAGCAGTTACTCGATTAACAGCAATAGCAATCAGCCCCAGCATTTT,CASSYSINSNSNQPQHF
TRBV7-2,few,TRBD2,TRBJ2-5,TGTGCCAGCAGCTTAGTTAGCGGGGGGCCGGAGACCCAGTACTTC,CASSLVSGGPETQYF
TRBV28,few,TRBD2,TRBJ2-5,TGTGCCAGCAGTGTCCTTGGCGGGGGTAGACAGACCCAGTACTTC,CASSVLGGGRQTQYF
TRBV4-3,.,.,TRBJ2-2,TGCGCCAGCAGCCTAGAAGAGGCCCAGGGTCACGGGGAGCTGTTTTTT,CASSLEEAQGHGELFF
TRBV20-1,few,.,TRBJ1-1,TGCAGTGCTAGGGGGCGCATCACTGAAGCTTTCTTT,CSARGRITEAFF
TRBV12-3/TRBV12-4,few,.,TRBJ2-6,TGTGCCAGCAGTAGCCGCGGCGGGGCGAGCTCTGGGGCCAACGTCCTGACTTTC,CASSSRGGASSGANVLTF
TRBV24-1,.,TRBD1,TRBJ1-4,TGTGCCACCAGTGAACCGACAGGGGGAGTGGAAAAACTGTTTTTT,CATSEPTGGVEKLFF
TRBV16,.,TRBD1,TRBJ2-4,TGTGCCAGCAGCCCCGGGACAGCGAAAGCCAAAAACATTCAGTACTTC,CASSPGTAKAKNIQYF
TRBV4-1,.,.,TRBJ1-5,TGCGCCAGCAGCCCCCCGTCCGATCAGCCCCAGCATTTT,CASSPPSDQPQHF
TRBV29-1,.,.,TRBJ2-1,TGCAGCGCCCCGAGGTCCGGCAGCAGGGATGGCAATGAGCAGTTCTTC,CSAPRSGSRDGNEQFF
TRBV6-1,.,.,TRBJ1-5,TGTGCCAGCAGTGACCGGGTTTCCCTCGGGCCCCAGCATTTT,CASSDRVSLGPQHF
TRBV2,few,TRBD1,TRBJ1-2,TGTGCCAGCAGTGACAGGGGGATCCCGGACTATGGCTACACCTTC,CASSDRGIPDYGYTF
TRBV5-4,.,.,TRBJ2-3,TGTGCCAGCAGCTTGTCACAGGCCTACACAGATACGCAGTATTTT,CASSLSQAYTDTQYF
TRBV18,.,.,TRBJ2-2,TGTGCCAGCTCACCGTTGAGCTTCGAGGGGGAGCTGTTTTTT,CASSPLSFEGELFF
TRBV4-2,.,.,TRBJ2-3,TGTGCCAGCAGCCAAGAGGTCGGGGCCATAGATACGCAGTATTTT,CASSQEVGAIDTQYF
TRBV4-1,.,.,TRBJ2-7,TGCGCCAGCAGCCAGGACTTCTACGAGCAGTACTTC,CASSQDFYEQYF
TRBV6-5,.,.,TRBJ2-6,TGTGCCAGCAGTTACGGGACTGTCGTCTCTGGGGCCAACGTCCTGACTTTC,CASSYGTVVSGANVLTF